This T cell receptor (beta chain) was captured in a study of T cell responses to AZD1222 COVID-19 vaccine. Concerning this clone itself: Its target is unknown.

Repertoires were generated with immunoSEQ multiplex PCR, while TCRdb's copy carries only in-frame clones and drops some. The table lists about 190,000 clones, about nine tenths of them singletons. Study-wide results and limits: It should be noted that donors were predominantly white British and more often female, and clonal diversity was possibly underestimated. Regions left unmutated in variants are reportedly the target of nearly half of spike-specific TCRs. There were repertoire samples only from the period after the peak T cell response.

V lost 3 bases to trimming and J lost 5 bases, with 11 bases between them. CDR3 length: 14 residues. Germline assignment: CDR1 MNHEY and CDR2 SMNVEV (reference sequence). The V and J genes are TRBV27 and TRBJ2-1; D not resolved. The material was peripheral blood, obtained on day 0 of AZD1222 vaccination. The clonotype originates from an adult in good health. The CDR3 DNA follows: TGTGCCAGCAGTTTGCTAGGAACCAACAATGAGCAGTTCTTC. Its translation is CASSLLGTNNEQFF.